A selection of T cell receptor beta chains follows, all from one sample in a study of CD8+ T cells in alopecia areata. Libraries were prepared by immunoSEQ multiplex PCR; TCRdb keeps only in-frame clonotypes and omits some of them. The sample lists about 180,000 clones, 51% occurring once. The starting material was CD8+ T cells sorted from blood, obtained around week 54, from a patient treated with tofacitinib. These receptors all come from a human donor with alopecia areata. CDR3s leave out the opening cysteine and the closing phenylalanine or tryptophan. Fields, in order: V gene, CDR3 protein.

v_call: TRBV6-1
cdr3_aa: ASHPKDGNYGYT

v_call: TRBV7-2
cdr3_aa: ASSPGFGSYEQY

v_call: TRBV11-3
cdr3_aa: ASSSPGDPNEQF

v_call: TRBV7-2
cdr3_aa: ASSQTESSYNSPLH

v_call: TRBV7-6
cdr3_aa: ASSLGPGESTDTQY

v_call: TRBV14
cdr3_aa: ASSHKDRGPYGYT

v_call: TRBV14
cdr3_aa: ASSPTASGGAHEQF

v_call: TRBV4-1
cdr3_aa: ASSQLGEGRNSPLH

v_call: TRBV5-1
cdr3_aa: ASSPRVSYNEQF

v_call: TRBV9
cdr3_aa: ASSLRGASGNSPLH

v_call: TRBV7-6
cdr3_aa: ASSPGPNYEQY

v_call: TRBV6-4
cdr3_aa: ASSPGTGSGANVLT

v_call: TRBV6-5
cdr3_aa: ASRAEEGGYGYT

v_call: TRBV29-1
cdr3_aa: SVADTEAF

v_call: TRBV4-2
cdr3_aa: ASSQRGVQETQY

v_call: TRBV6-6
cdr3_aa: ASRETGMAAQY

v_call: TRBV4-1
cdr3_aa: ASSPEQGNAGELF

v_call: TRBV7-9
cdr3_aa: ATRSLLAEGTDTQY

v_call: TRBV6-5
cdr3_aa: ATLSYREAF

v_call: TRBV30
cdr3_aa: AWSVLGGETQY

v_call: TRBV7-8
cdr3_aa: ASSPTPQGLSDTQY

v_call: TRBV10-3
cdr3_aa: AIGPYSGNTIY

v_call: TRBV2
cdr3_aa: ARRGGGLTDTQY

v_call: TRBV5-6
cdr3_aa: ASGTGFLREQY

v_call: TRBV15
cdr3_aa: ATSRVPDRNYGYT

v_call: TRBV7-7
cdr3_aa: ASSLSRSHNEQF

v_call: TRBV7-2
cdr3_aa: ASSLVGTGHGYT

v_call: TRBV13
cdr3_aa: ASSLGEKLF

v_call: TRBV5-4
cdr3_aa: ASSPGQAKETQY

v_call: TRBV2
cdr3_aa: ASSLWDRAKNIQY

v_call: TRBV9
cdr3_aa: ASSAVGSNSPLH

v_call: TRBV5-4
cdr3_aa: ASSLKEDTEAF

v_call: TRBV13
cdr3_aa: ASSLEGSGNTIY

v_call: TRBV5-4
cdr3_aa: ASRLAGGYEQY

v_call: TRBV29-1
cdr3_aa: SVVRGSEAF

v_call: TRBV30
cdr3_aa: AWIGPGQATYEQY

v_call: TRBV19
cdr3_aa: ASSSPWKGEYEQY

v_call: TRBV4-1
cdr3_aa: ASSQIRGDGEQY

v_call: TRBV5-1
cdr3_aa: ASSSDPNTGELF

v_call: TRBV25-1
cdr3_aa: ASSEEGSEAF

v_call: TRBV27
cdr3_aa: ASSPGLVIYEQY

v_call: TRBV5-6
cdr3_aa: ASSLGLRSYQETQY

v_call: TRBV4-3
cdr3_aa: ASSQRSYTEAF

v_call: TRBV4-3
cdr3_aa: ASSQDRGFQTSNQPQH

v_call: TRBV5-1
cdr3_aa: ASSALTSGGPRETQY

v_call: TRBV27
cdr3_aa: ASSLRSGGRVSYEQY

v_call: TRBV27
cdr3_aa: ASTSGANVLT